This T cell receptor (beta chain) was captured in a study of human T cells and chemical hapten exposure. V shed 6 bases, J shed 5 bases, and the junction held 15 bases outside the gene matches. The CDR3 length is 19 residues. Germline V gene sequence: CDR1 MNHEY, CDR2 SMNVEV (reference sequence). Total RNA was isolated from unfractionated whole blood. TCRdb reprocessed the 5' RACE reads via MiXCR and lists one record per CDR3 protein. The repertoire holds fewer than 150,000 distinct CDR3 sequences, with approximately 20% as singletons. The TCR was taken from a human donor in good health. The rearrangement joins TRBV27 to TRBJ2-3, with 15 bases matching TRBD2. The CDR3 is CASRTSGTSGRKSRDTQYF. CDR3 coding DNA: TGTGCCAGCAGAACGTCCGGGACTAGCGGGAGGAAGTCAAGAGATACGCAGTATTTT.